The rows below give T cell receptor beta chains drawn from one sample of a study of beta chain features in type 1 diabetes. Assay: immunoSEQ multiplex PCR; the TCRdb copy retains only in-frame clones and omits some. The sample shows 900,000 or so clones, about a sixth of them seen only once. The sample was naive CD4+ T cells from blood. These TCRs come from a woman between 18 and 29 years old in good health. Each CDR3 is given with its conserved first and last residue. D genes are given only for firm matches. Only part of the rows carry a size: once, few, many, or a class if the clone is expanded.

TRBV15	TRBD2	TRBJ2-3	.	CATSREAPFSGRAADTQYF	TGTGCCACCAGCAGAGAGGCCCCCTTTAGCGGGAGGGCCGCAGATACGCAGTATTTT
TRBV6-6	.	TRBJ2-5	.	CASSYSLRDQETQYF	TGTGCCAGCAGTTACTCGCTCCGGGACCAAGAGACCCAGTACTTC
TRBV18	.	TRBJ2-5	.	CASSLAPRGETQYF	TGTGCCAGCTCCCTTGCCCCTAGAGGGGAGACCCAGTACTTC
TRBV4-3	TRBD2	TRBJ2-5	.	CASSHSGRETQYF	TGCGCCAGCAGCCACAGCGGGAGAGAGACCCAGTACTTC
TRBV7-3	.	TRBJ2-5	few	CASSPSRQGTQYF	TGTGCCAGCAGCCCAAGCCGGCAGGGGACCCAGTACTTC
TRBV9	.	TRBJ1-5	.	CASSVSPGEGQPQHF	TGTGCCAGCAGCGTATCTCCAGGGGAGGGTCAGCCCCAGCATTTT
TRBV10-2	.	TRBJ2-7	few	CASSQSYEQYF	TGCGCCAGCAGCCAAAGTTACGAGCAGTACTTC
TRBV5-4	TRBD1	TRBJ2-1	.	CATTPTGGLHEQFF	TGTGCCACCACTCCGACAGGGGGCTTGCATGAGCAGTTCTTC
TRBV19	.	TRBJ1-5	.	CASRSGDQPQHF	TGTGCCAGTAGGAGCGGAGATCAGCCCCAGCATTTT
TRBV4-2	TRBD2	TRBJ2-5	.	CASSRSTPREAEETQYF	TGTGCCAGCAGCCGCAGCACCCCCCGGGAGGCCGAAGAGACCCAGTACTTC
TRBV7-2	TRBD1	TRBJ1-2	few	CASSSDRVIYGYTF	TGTGCCAGCAGCTCGGACAGGGTGATCTATGGCTACACCTTC
TRBV7-6	.	TRBJ2-7	few	CASSLGSSGGSYEQYF	TGTGCCAGCAGCTTAGGAAGCAGCGGCGGTTCCTACGAGCAGTACTTC
TRBV4-2	.	TRBJ2-7	.	CASSQAGGHPSYEQYF	TGTGCCAGCAGCCAAGCTGGGGGACATCCCTCCTACGAGCAGTACTTC
TRBV4-3	TRBD1	TRBJ2-7	.	CASSQQPGQGGTYEQYF	TGCGCCAGCAGCCAGCAACCGGGACAGGGGGGAACCTACGAGCAGTACTTC